The 32 T cell receptor beta chains reported below all come from one sample, sequenced in a study of persistence of HIV-infected CD4 T cells. The libraries were made with immunoSEQ version 4 in survey mode. The repertoire was sequenced with immunoSEQ multiplex PCR; TCRdb's copy has only in-frame clones and lacks some. The data contain some 23,000 clones, 74% of them seen just once; the ten biggest clones take up about 1.8%. Overlapping HIV-1 Gag 15-mer peptides at roughly 1 ug per peptide per mL were used. Responding CD4+ T cells were sorted by upregulation of both CD40 ligand and CD69. The antigens of these receptors remain unknown. The starting material was CD4+ T cells sorted from PBMCs after approximately 19-hour stimulation, obtained from a patient who received antiretroviral therapy. All receptors come from an adult man with HIV who was CMV-seropositive.

The V call is TRBV11-2, the J call TRBJ2-7; D perhaps matches TRBD1 (5 bases). This CDR3 has 15 amino acids. V lost 1 base and J lost 0, with 10 bases in between. Germline assignment: CDR1 SGHAT and CDR2 FQNNGV. CDR3 nucleotides: TGTGCCAGCAGCTTAGCAATAGGGGTCTCCTACGAGCAGTACTTC. As protein: CASSLAIGVSYEQYF.

This clone was observed a few times. The chain links TRBV5-1 to TRBJ2-3, with D possibly being TRBD2 (6 bases). Germline lookup yields CDR1 SGHRS and CDR2 YFSETQ. V was pared by 4 bases and J by 4 bases, with 13 bases between. This CDR3 is 14 amino acids long. The CDR3 DNA sequence: TGCGCCAGCAGCCCCGGGACTCAGTCAGATACGCAGTATTTT. It translates to CASSPGTQSDTQYF. The variable domain in full, completed from reference TRBV5-1 and TRBJ2-3, reads KAGVTQTPRYLIKTRGQQVTLSCSPISGHRSVSWYQQTPGQGLQFLFEYFSETQRNKGNFPGRFSGRQFSNSRSEMNVSTLELGDSALYLCASSPGTQSDTQYFGPGTRLTVL.

The genes are TRBV3-1 (or the pseudogene TRBV3-2) and TRBJ2-3, with TRBD2 as a possible D gene (6 bases). The germline gives CDR1 LGHDT, CDR2 YNNKEL (reference sequence). The CDR3 totals 17 residues. The V end lost 1 base, the J end lost 1 base, and 15 bases lay between the germline ends. The CDR3: CASSQGPPGDGTDTQYF. The CDR3 DNA reads as TGTGCCAGCAGCCAAGGCCCCCCGGGGGATGGCACAGATACGCAGTATTTT.

The CDR3, as DNA: TGTGCCACCAGTGATCCCGCGACTGGGAGGGGGTATCAGCCCCAGCATTTT. Residues: CATSDPATGRGYQPQHF. The chain joins TRBV24-1 to TRBJ1-5; the D gene is possibly TRBD1 (6 bases). V dropped 3 bases and J dropped 5 bases, with 19 bases sitting between them. The CDR3 contains 17 residues. Germline-derived CDR1 and CDR2 are KGHDR and SFDVKD.

The chain has TRBV6-5 and TRBJ1-1; tentative D call: TRBD1 (6 bases). V lost 6 bases, J lost 10 bases, and 18 bases lay in between. Germline V gene data show CDR1 as MNHEY and CDR2 as SVGAGI. The CDR3 is 13 residues long. In DNA, the CDR3 is TGTGCCAGCAGGGACAGTAACCCTCCGCGAGCTTTCTTT. Protein sequence: CASRDSNPPRAFF.

The chain couples TRBV5-4 to TRBJ1-2; 11 positions agree with TRBD1. Germline-derived CDR1 and CDR2 are SGHNT and YYREEE (reference sequence). V gave up 1 base and J gave up 8 bases; unmatched junction bases: 7. The CDR3 runs 15 residues. The CDR3 reads CASSLPGTGGDGYTF. CDR3 DNA: TGTGCCAGCAGCTTGCCCGGGACAGGGGGTGACGGCTACACCTTC.

This chain links TRBV18 with TRBJ2-1, with 10 bases that match TRBD1. The CDR3 spans 19 residues. Trimming at V came to 3 bases and at J to 1 base, leaving 12 bases not matched to a gene. CDR1 KGHSH and CDR2 LQKENI come from the germline V gene. The CDR3 DNA sequence: TGTGCCAGCTCACCGTCGACAGGGGGCACAGCGGGTTCCTACAATGAGCAGTTCTTC. This gives the protein CASSPSTGGTAGSYNEQFF.

This chain uses TRBV5-1 with TRBJ2-3; TRBD1 agrees at 9 bases. This CDR3 contains 16 residues. V shed 1 base and J 3 bases; nucleotides not matched to a gene: 6. Germline V CDR1 and CDR2: SGHRS, YFSETQ. The CDR3 DNA reads as TGCGCCAGCAGCTTGAATCCTGGGACAGGGACAGATACGCAGTATTTT. Amino acids: CASSLNPGTGTDTQYF.

By share, this clone ranks as medium-sized (0.01 to 0.1%). This chain connects TRBV6-5 to TRBJ1-2; 7 bases line up with TRBD1. V lost 6 bases and J lost 4; bases outside the gene matches: 11. The CDR3 spans 15 residues. Germline V CDR1 and CDR2: MNHEY, SVGAGI. The CDR3 DNA is TGTGCCAGCAGAAGTCCGGGACAGACCTTCTATGGCTACACCTTC. This gives the protein CASRSPGQTFYGYTF.

This clone was seen a single time. The chain joins TRBV12-3 or TRBV12-4 to TRBJ1-2; TRBD1 matches 9 bases. V trimming: 6 bases; J trimming: 3 bases; junction bases outside the gene matches: 2. The CDR3 is 13 amino acids. CDR3 amino acids: CASSGDRDYGYTF. For the CDR3, the DNA is TGTGCCAGCAGCGGGGACAGGGACTATGGCTACACCTTC.

The chain has TRBV28 and TRBJ1-4; TRBD1 aligns across 7 bases. The ends lost 10 bases at V and 6 bases at J; junction bases unmatched: 17. Germline lookup yields CDR1 MDHEN and CDR2 SYDVKM. The CDR3 is 16 amino acids. The CDR3 DNA sequence: TGTGCCACCTCCAAGGGGGCGTCTCAGCACTATGAAAAACTGTTTTTT. This codes for CATSKGASQHYEKLFF.

The gene calls are TRBV7-3 and TRBJ1-6; D is ambiguous. There are 15 residues in the CDR3. Germline V gene lookup returns CDR1 SGHTA and CDR2 FQGTGA. V dropped 0 bases and J dropped 6 bases, with 9 bases sitting between them. CDR3 sequence (DNA): TGTGCCAGCAGCTTAACAGGCAGGACTAATTCACCCCTCCACTTT. Its translation: CASSLTGRTNSPLHF.

A single count supports this clone. The chain joins TRBV3-1 (or the pseudogene TRBV3-2) to TRBJ1-3; D not resolved. This CDR3 has 16 amino acids. V gave up 1 base and J gave up 0 bases, with 10 bases separating them. Germline V gene data show CDR1 as LGHDT and CDR2 as YNNKEL (reference sequence). The CDR3 protein is CASSQGAGSSGNTIYF. In DNA, the CDR3 is TGTGCCAGCAGCCAAGGGGCGGGGAGCTCTGGAAACACCATATATTTT.

The chain combines TRBV7-8 with TRBJ2-3, with TRBD2 identical over 8 bases. The V gene's germline CDR1 is SGHVS and CDR2 FQNEAQ. Trimming removed 5 bases from V and 7 bases from J; junction bases left unmatched: 11. The CDR3 spans 15 residues. CDR3 nucleotides: TGTGCCAGCAGCCGCCACGGGGGGGCAACGTATACGCAGTATTTT. Residues: CASSRHGGATYTQYF.

This clone was counted a single time. This chain joins TRBV5-4 and TRBJ1-2, with D unresolved. V was shortened by 7 bases and J by 1 base, with 17 bases between the two germline ends. Germline V gene data show CDR1 as SGHNT and CDR2 as YYREEE (reference sequence). There are 15 residues in the CDR3. This chain's CDR3 is CASLGLNPVNYGYTF. The DNA for the CDR3 is TGTGCCAGCTTGGGCCTAAATCCCGTTAACTATGGCTACACCTTC.

The chain recombines TRBV5-1 with TRBJ2-3, with 8 positions matching TRBD1. The CDR3 has 15 amino acids. The V gene's germline CDR1 is SGHRS and CDR2 YFSETQ. The junction had 4 bases not matched to a gene; V was cut back by 4 bases and J by 0 bases. This CDR3 reads CASSPQGVSTDTQYF. The CDR3 region has the DNA TGCGCCAGCAGCCCACAGGGGGTTAGCACAGATACGCAGTATTTT.

This chain connects TRBV18 to TRBJ2-7; D not certain. CDR1 is KGHSH, CDR2 LQKENI, per germline. Trimming took 2 bases from V and 4 from J, leaving 15 bases between them. The CDR3 consists of 15 residues. DNA of the CDR3: TGTGCCAGCTCACCATTACCCCGGGTGGGGTACGAGCAGTACTTC. Translated, it gives CASSPLPRVGYEQYF. The variable domain in full, with the rest retrieved from reference TRBV18 and TRBJ2-7, is NAGVMQNPRHLVRRRGQEARLRCSPMKGHSHVYWYRQLPEEGLKFMVYLQKENIIDESGMPKERFSAEFPKEGPSILRIQQVVRGDSAAYFCASSPLPRVGYEQYFGPGTRLTVT.

This chain joins TRBV5-1 and TRBJ1-1; D is ambiguous. Germline V gives CDR1 SGHRS, CDR2 YFSETQ. The CDR3 consists of 14 residues. Trimming removed 4 bases at V and 5 bases at J, with 15 bases between. In DNA, the CDR3 is TGCGCCAGCAGCCAAGAAGGAGGGAGAACTGAAGCTTTCTTT. Encoded protein: CASSQEGGRTEAFF.

This clone has a handful of counts. This chain connects TRBV5-1 to TRBJ2-3; D is ambiguous. CDR1 is SGHRS, CDR2 YFSETQ, per germline. Trimming took 0 bases from V and 2 from J, leaving 10 bases between them. The CDR3 spans 15 residues. The CDR3 DNA reads TGCGCCAGCAGCTTGGTGAGGTTAAACACAGATACGCAGTATTTT. As protein: CASSLVRLNTDTQYF.

The chain recombines TRBV19 with TRBJ2-7, with TRBD1 as a possible D gene (5 bases). V gave up 6 bases and J gave up 4 bases, with 16 bases separating them. Germline V gives CDR1 LNHDA, CDR2 SQIVND (reference sequence). The length of the CDR3 is 14 residues. The CDR3 region is CASRTSSTGYEQYF. DNA for the CDR3: TGTGCCAGTAGAACCAGCTCAACAGGATACGAGCAGTACTTC.

The chain carries TRBV2 and TRBJ1-1; a weak D match, TRBD1 (6 bases). The germline V and J ends were trimmed by 7 bases and 3 bases, with 12 bases remaining between them. Germline V gene sequence: CDR1 SNHLY, CDR2 FYNNEI. The CDR3 is 13 amino acids. The DNA for the CDR3 is TGTGCCAGCATCGCACAGGGATACACTGAAGCTTTCTTT. This codes for CASIAQGYTEAFF.

The rearrangement links TRBV7-9 to TRBJ2-7; TRBD1 or TRBD2 may be the D gene (5 bases each). CDR3 size: 14 residues. The germline V gene has CDR1 SEHNR and CDR2 FQNEAQ (reference sequence). The V and J ends lost 5 bases and 9 bases respectively, with 20 bases between them. CDR3 region: CASSPRDGYDGQYF. The CDR3 nucleotides read TGTGCCAGCAGCCCCCGGGACGGTTACGACGGGCAGTACTTC.

V usage is TRBV29-1 and J usage is TRBJ2-1; 9 positions agree with TRBD1. CDR1 is SQVTM and CDR2 is ANQGSEA in the germline V gene. The CDR3 contains 12 residues. V dropped 6 bases and J dropped 6; count of bases not matched to a gene: 3. This CDR3 is CSVTGGSNEQFF. CDR3 DNA sequence: TGCAGCGTGACAGGGGGGAGCAATGAGCAGTTCTTC.

This clone was counted only a few times. The chain joins TRBV18 to TRBJ2-7; 11 nucleotides line up with TRBD2. CDR3 length: 16 residues. Per the germline V gene, CDR1 is KGHSH and CDR2 is LQKENI. J was trimmed by 4 bases and V by 2 bases; bases with no gene match: 7. DNA of the CDR3: TGTGCCAGCTCACCAAATCTAGCGGGGGGCTTTTACGAGCAGTACTTC. It specifies CASSPNLAGGFYEQYF.

As for this clone: At one end, the junction sequence differs from germline, possibly due to a read error. The chain couples TRBV6-5 to TRBJ2-7; D may correspond to TRBD1 or TRBD2 (5 bases each). The V gene's germline CDR1 is MNHEY and CDR2 SVGAGI. The CDR3 has 14 residues. CDR3 region: CASSYVQGPYAQYF. The CDR3 DNA reads as TGTGCCAGCAGTTACGTCCAGGGACCCTACGCGCAGTACTTC.

The chain joins TRBV21-1 to TRBJ1-2; the table gives TRBD1 as D, unverified against the DNA. TRBV21-1 is marked as a pseudogene. This CDR3 has 14 amino acids. The CDR3 is CASSKGDRVYGYTF. The CDR3 DNA follows: TGTGCCAGCAGCAAAGGAGACAGGGTCTATGGCTACACCTTC.

The gene calls are TRBV11-3 and TRBJ1-1, with a possible D match to TRBD1 (5 bases). The CDR3 spans 13 residues. The germline gives CDR1 SGHNT, CDR2 YENEEA. Trimming removed 5 bases at V and 4 bases at J, with 11 bases between. The CDR3 sequence: CASSLKGSTEAFF. As DNA, the CDR3 is TGTGCCAGCAGCCTCAAGGGGAGCACTGAAGCTTTCTTT. Full variable domain (rest looked up from reference TRBV11-3 and TRBJ1-1): EAGVVQSPRYKIIEKKQPVAFWCNPISGHNTLYWYLQNLGQGPELLIRYENEEAVDDSQLPKDRFSAERLKGVDSTLKIQPAELGDSAVYLCASSLKGSTEAFFGQGTRLTVV.

This clone was seen more than once but under ten times. V is TRBV3-1 (or the pseudogene TRBV3-2) and J is TRBJ1-2; a weak D match, TRBD1 (6 bases). CDR1 LGHDT and CDR2 YNNKEL come from the germline V gene (reference sequence). CDR3 length: 13 amino acids. Trimming shortened V by 6 bases and J by 8 bases, and 16 bases separated the two germline ends. The CDR3 DNA follows: TGTGCCAGCAGTCAATACAGGGTCGGCGGCTACACCTTC. This gives the protein CASSQYRVGGYTF.

The rearrangement links TRBV6-4 to TRBJ1-1, with a possible D match to TRBD1 (6 bases). The CDR3 loop spans 13 amino acids. V was trimmed by 8 bases and J by 8 bases, leaving 18 bases between them. The V gene's germline CDR1 is MRHNA and CDR2 SNTAGT. The DNA of the CDR3 is TGTGCCAGCTCTCCGGAGGGGGGGGAAGAAGCTTTCTTT. It specifies CASSPEGGEEAFF.

This chain connects TRBV5-1 to TRBJ2-3, with 7 bases identical to TRBD1. The CDR3 loop spans 15 amino acids. With V trimmed by 0 bases and J by 6 bases, 7 bases remained unmatched. Germline loops: CDR1 SGHRS, CDR2 YFSETQ. The CDR3 protein is CASSLGQGGRDTQYF. The CDR3, as DNA: TGCGCCAGCAGCTTGGGACAGGGTGGTAGGGATACGCAGTATTTT.

This rearrangement joins TRBV6-2 or TRBV6-3 to TRBJ2-1; 12 bases fit TRBD2. Germline assignment: CDR1 MNHEY and CDR2 SVGEGT. The CDR3 extends over 15 amino acids. V was pared by 5 bases and J by 3 bases, with 2 bases of the junction left unmatched. In DNA form, the CDR3 reads TGTGCCAGCAGTCTACTAGCGGGGGGCTACAATGAGCAGTTCTTC. Its protein is CASSLLAGGYNEQFF.

The chain combines TRBV7-4 with TRBJ2-3, with 9 bases that match TRBD1. CDR1 and CDR2 from the germline V gene are SGHVT and SQSDAQ. The CDR3 has 17 residues. V shed 4 bases and J 2 bases; nucleotides not matched to a gene: 10. The CDR3 DNA follows: TGTGCCAGCAGCTCTTGGCTCGGGACAGGGATCACAGATACGCAGTATTTT. Its protein product is CASSSWLGTGITDTQYF.